One and the same sample provided the 19 T cell receptor beta chains below, sequenced in a study of cytomegalovirus exposure and HLA in healthy donors. The primer mix had 60 Vbeta and 13 Jbeta primers. Produced via immunoSEQ multiplex PCR; TCRdb's table is partial and in-frame only. The data show about 200,000 clones, more than 65% seen once. Sequenced input: PBMCs. These receptor sequences come from a woman between 25 and 40 years old in good health and CMV-seronegative.

The chain links TRBV5-1 to TRBJ2-5; weak D call: TRBD2 (7 bases). CDR3 length: 16 residues. CDR1 is SGHRS and CDR2 is YFSETQ in the germline V gene. The V end lost 0 bases, the J end lost 1 base, and 13 bases lay between the germline ends. In DNA, the CDR3 is TGCGCCAGCAGCTTGGGAGGGGGGGCCCTCCAAGAGACCCAGTACTTC. Protein sequence: CASSLGGGALQETQYF.

The chain recombines TRBV4-2 with TRBJ1-4, with 10 bases identical to TRBD1. V lost 4 bases to trimming and J lost 7 bases; unmatched junction nucleotides: 6. This CDR3 comprises 15 residues. The V gene's germline CDR1 is LGHNA and CDR2 YNFKEQ. CDR3 coding DNA: TGTGCCAGCAGCCCTCGGGACAGGGGAAGTGAAAAACTGTTTTTT. Translating gives CASSPRDRGSEKLFF.

The chain uses TRBV4-3 and TRBJ2-5; TRBD1 agrees at 7 bases. The CDR3 loop spans 15 amino acids. The J segment lost 5 bases and the V segment lost 4 bases, leaving 10 bases of the junction unmatched. In germline, CDR1 is LGHNA, CDR2 YSLEER. CDR3 DNA sequence: TGCGCCAGCAGCCGACAACAGGGGCCCTCTGAGACCCAGTACTTC. Its translation is CASSRQQGPSETQYF.

This rearrangement joins TRBV13 to TRBJ2-1; TRBD2 matches 12 bases. CDR3 length equals 17 residues. Germline lookup yields CDR1 PRHDT and CDR2 FYEKMQ (reference sequence). The ends lost 4 bases at V and 7 bases at J; junction bases unmatched: 11. The CDR3 sequence: CASSSHRLAGATNEQFF. In DNA, the CDR3 is TGTGCCAGCAGCTCGCACCGACTAGCGGGGGCTACTAATGAGCAGTTCTTC.

The chain uses TRBV5-6 and TRBJ1-3, with D hard to call. The CDR3 is 17 residues long. Trimming pared 2 bases from V and 2 bases from J, leaving 17 bases between. Germline values: CDR1 SGHDT, CDR2 YYEEEE. The CDR3 bases are TGTGCCAGCAGCTTCGAGGGTTTTGGTTTCCCTGGAAACACCATATATTTT. This sequence encodes CASSFEGFGFPGNTIYF.

With respect to this clone: Distinct nucleotide sequences in the sample also encode this CDR3. The genes are TRBV5-1 and TRBJ2-7; possible D gene TRBD2, 6 bases. CDR1 and CDR2 from the germline V gene are SGHRS and YFSETQ. V was cut by 1 base and J by 4 bases, with 15 bases left in between. The CDR3 length is 15 residues. CDR3 sequence reads: CASSLLTGGRYEQYF. Here the CDR3 DNA reads TGCGCCAGCAGCTTGCTAACGGGTGGGAGGTACGAGCAGTACTTC.

This sequence joins TRBV5-6 and TRBJ1-1; D might be TRBD1 (5 bases). The CDR3 extends over 14 amino acids. V lost 4 bases and J lost 0, with 10 bases in between. The germline gives CDR1 SGHDT, CDR2 YYEEEE. The CDR3: CASSLDILNTEAFF. The DNA of the CDR3 is TGTGCCAGCAGCCTGGACATACTGAACACTGAAGCTTTCTTT.

There are a few counts of this clone. The CDR3 region has the DNA TGTGCCAGCTCACCATCGACCCGGGACAGGATCTACGAGCAGTACTTC. It is translated as CASSPSTRDRIYEQYF. The chain links TRBV18 to TRBJ2-7; 8 bases align to TRBD1. Germline V gives CDR1 KGHSH, CDR2 LQKENI. V dropped 2 bases and J dropped 3; count of bases not matched to a gene: 9. The CDR3 is 16 amino acids.

The chain has TRBV29-1 and TRBJ2-1; 8 bases match TRBD1. The CDR3 has 14 residues. Germline CDR1 is SQVTM and CDR2 is ANQGSEA. The V segment lost 5 bases and the J segment 0 bases; nucleotides outside the gene matches: 3. The CDR3: CSVWTGSSYNEQFF. Written as DNA, the CDR3 is TGCAGCGTTTGGACAGGGAGCTCCTACAATGAGCAGTTCTTC.

In its sample, this clone was seen once. J is TRBJ2-7 and V is TRBV7-2; a weak D match, TRBD2 (6 bases). V shed 5 bases and J shed 0 bases, with 20 bases lying between them. The CDR3 totals 17 residues. Looked up from germline, CDR1 is SGHTA and CDR2 is FQGNSA. CDR3 DNA: TGTGCCAGCAGCCGCCGGGGTCCGGGACTCCTCTCCTACGAGCAGTACTTC. It codes for CASSRRGPGLLSYEQYF.

The V call is TRBV5-6, the J call TRBJ2-5, with TRBD2 identical over 14 bases. Germline V gene lookup returns CDR1 SGHDT and CDR2 YYEEEE. CDR3 size: 17 residues. V lost 4 bases and J lost 7; bases outside the gene matches: 12. The CDR3 coding sequence is TGTGCCAGCAGCCTGGGACCGGGACTAGCGGGAGTGGGGACCCAGTACTTC. It encodes CASSLGPGLAGVGTQYF.

This rearrangement joins TRBV7-9 to TRBJ1-6; D is ambiguous. The CDR3 extends over 15 amino acids. Looked up from germline, CDR1 is SEHNR and CDR2 is FQNEAQ (reference sequence). V dropped 4 bases and J dropped 4 bases, with 11 bases sitting between them. CDR3 loop: CASSSPGSYNSPLHF. As DNA, the CDR3 is TGTGCCAGCAGCTCACCGGGGAGTTATAATTCACCCCTCCACTTT.

The V gene is TRBV5-1, the J gene TRBJ2-5; 13 nucleotides line up with TRBD2. The CDR3 covers 17 residues. V dropped 0 bases and J dropped 0; count of bases not matched to a gene: 2. CDR1 is SGHRS and CDR2 is YFSETQ in the germline V gene. The CDR3 nucleotides are TGCGCCAGCAGCTTGGGACTAGCGGGGGGAGACCAAGAGACCCAGTACTTC. Residues: CASSLGLAGGDQETQYF.

CDR3 in amino acids: CASSLEPGGYTF. CDR3 DNA sequence: TGTGCCAGCAGCTTGGAGCCGGGGGGCTACACCTTC. V gene TRBV5-6 combines with J gene TRBJ1-2; no clear D. This CDR3 region has 12 residues. Between the trimmed V and J ends, which lost 0 bases and 8 bases, there was a span of 8 bases. The germline V gene has CDR1 SGHDT and CDR2 YYEEEE.

This clone was found a few times. The chain is built from TRBV5-4 and TRBJ2-2; 7 positions match TRBD1. The CDR3 contains 17 residues. V lost 4 bases to trimming and J lost 6 bases; unmatched junction nucleotides: 15. The germline V gene encodes CDR1 SGHNT and CDR2 YYREEE (reference sequence). The CDR3: CASSPRTGIRISGELFF. The CDR3 nucleotides are TGTGCCAGCAGCCCAAGGACAGGAATTAGGATCTCCGGGGAGCTGTTTTTT.

This chain joins TRBV5-4 and TRBJ2-1, with D perhaps TRBD2 (5 bases). V lost 5 bases and J lost 0, with 12 bases in between. The CDR3 is 15 residues long. Germline V gene data show CDR1 as SGHNT and CDR2 as YYREEE (reference sequence). The CDR3 protein is CASSRDYSSYNEQFF. The CDR3 DNA sequence: TGTGCCAGCAGTCGTGACTACAGCTCCTACAATGAGCAGTTCTTC. Full variable domain (outside the CDR3, taken from reference TRBV5-4 and TRBJ2-1): ETGVTQSPTHLIKTRGQQVTLRCSSQSGHNTVSWYQQALGQGPQFIFQYYREEENGRGNFPPRFSGLQFPNYSSELNVNALELDDSALYLCASSRDYSSYNEQFFGPGTRLTVL.

CDR3 sequence: CASSGRQGAIGEAFF. CDR3 sequence (DNA): TGTGCCAGCAGTGGACGACAGGGGGCTATTGGTGAAGCTTTCTTT. The J gene is TRBJ1-1, the V gene TRBV6-1, with 10 bases fitting TRBD1. Germline V gene sequence: CDR1 MNHNS, CDR2 SASEGT. V lost 4 bases, J lost 7 bases, and 9 bases stayed unmatched. This CDR3 spans 15 amino acids.

This sequence joins TRBV5-6 and TRBJ1-1; the D is unclear. The CDR3 is 14 amino acids. The V end was cut by 4 bases, the J end by 4 bases, with 14 bases between. The V gene's germline CDR1 is SGHDT and CDR2 YYEEEE. CDR3 coding DNA: TGTGCCAGCAGCCCGTTGGGCGGGCTCACTGAAGCTTTCTTT. Protein: CASSPLGGLTEAFF.

The genes are TRBV4-1 and TRBJ1-1; TRBD1 matches at 8 bases. CDR1 and CDR2 (germline): MGHRA, YSYEKL. V shed 4 bases, J shed 8 bases, and the junction held 21 bases outside the gene matches. CDR3 length: 18 residues. This chain's CDR3 is CASSPLGARGLHKREAFF. CDR3 in DNA: TGCGCCAGCAGCCCCCTCGGGGCCAGGGGGCTCCACAAGAGGGAAGCTTTCTTT.